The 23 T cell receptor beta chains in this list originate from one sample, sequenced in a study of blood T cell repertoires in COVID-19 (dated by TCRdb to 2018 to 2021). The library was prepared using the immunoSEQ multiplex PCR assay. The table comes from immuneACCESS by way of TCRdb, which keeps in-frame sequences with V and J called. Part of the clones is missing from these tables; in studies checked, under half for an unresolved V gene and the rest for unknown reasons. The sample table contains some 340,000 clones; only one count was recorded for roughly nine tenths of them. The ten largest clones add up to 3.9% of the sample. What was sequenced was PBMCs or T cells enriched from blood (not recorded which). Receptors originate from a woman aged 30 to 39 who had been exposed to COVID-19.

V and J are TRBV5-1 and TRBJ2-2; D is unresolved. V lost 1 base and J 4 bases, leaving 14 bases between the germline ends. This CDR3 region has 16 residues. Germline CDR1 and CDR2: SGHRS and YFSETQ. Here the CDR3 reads CASSLYGWVSTGELFF. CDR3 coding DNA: TGCGCCAGCAGCTTGTACGGGTGGGTTAGCACCGGGGAGCTGTTTTTT.

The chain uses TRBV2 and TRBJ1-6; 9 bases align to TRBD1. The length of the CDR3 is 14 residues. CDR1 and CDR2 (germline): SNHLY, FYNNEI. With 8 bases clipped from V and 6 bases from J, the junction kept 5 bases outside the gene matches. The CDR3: CASVQDRGNSPLHF. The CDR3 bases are TGTGCCAGCGTCCAGGACAGGGGTAATTCACCCCTCCACTTT.

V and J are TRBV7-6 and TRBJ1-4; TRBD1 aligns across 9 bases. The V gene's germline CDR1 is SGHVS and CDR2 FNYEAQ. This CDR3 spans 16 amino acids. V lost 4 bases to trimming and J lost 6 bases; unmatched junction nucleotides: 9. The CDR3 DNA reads TGTGCCAGCAGCTCTCCGGGACAGGGCGGATATGAAAAACTGTTTTTT. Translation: CASSSPGQGGYEKLFF.

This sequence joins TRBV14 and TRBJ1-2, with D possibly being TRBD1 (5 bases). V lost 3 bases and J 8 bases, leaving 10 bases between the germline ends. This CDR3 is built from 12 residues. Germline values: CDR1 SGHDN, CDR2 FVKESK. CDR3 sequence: CASSHNRLGYTF. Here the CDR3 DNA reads TGTGCCAGCAGCCATAACAGGCTGGGCTACACCTTC. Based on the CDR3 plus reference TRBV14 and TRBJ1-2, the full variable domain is EAGVTQFPSHSVIEKGQTVTLRCDPISGHDNLYWYRRVMGKEIKFLLHFVKESKQDESGMPNNRFLAERTGGTYSTLKVQPAELEDSGVYFCASSHNRLGYTFGSGTRLTVV.

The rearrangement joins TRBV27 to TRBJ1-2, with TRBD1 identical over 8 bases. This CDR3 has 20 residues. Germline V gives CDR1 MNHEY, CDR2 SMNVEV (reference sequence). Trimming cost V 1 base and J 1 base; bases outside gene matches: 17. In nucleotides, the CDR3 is TGTGCCAGCAGTTTATTCCCACCCATGGACAGGGTGGGAATTAACTATGGCTACACCTTC. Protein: CASSLFPPMDRVGINYGYTF.

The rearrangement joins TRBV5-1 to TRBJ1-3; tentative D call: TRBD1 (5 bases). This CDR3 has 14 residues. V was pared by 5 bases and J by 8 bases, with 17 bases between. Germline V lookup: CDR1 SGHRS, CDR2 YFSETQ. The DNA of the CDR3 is TGCGCCAGCAGGACAGTTACAGTAGGAGACACCATATATTTT. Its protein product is CASRTVTVGDTIYF.

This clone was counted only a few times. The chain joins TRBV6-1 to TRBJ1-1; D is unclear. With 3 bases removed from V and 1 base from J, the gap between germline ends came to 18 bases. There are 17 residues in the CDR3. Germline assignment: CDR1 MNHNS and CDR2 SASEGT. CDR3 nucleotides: TGTGCCAGCAGTGAGGGAGGAGAAAGGAGCTGGAACACTGAAGCTTTCTTT. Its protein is CASSEGGERSWNTEAFF.

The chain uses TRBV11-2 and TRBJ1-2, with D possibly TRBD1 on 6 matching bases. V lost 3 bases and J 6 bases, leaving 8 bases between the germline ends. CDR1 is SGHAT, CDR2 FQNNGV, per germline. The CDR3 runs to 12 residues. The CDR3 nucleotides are TGTGCCAGCAGCTTCACAGGGAATGGCTACACCTTC. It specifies CASSFTGNGYTF.

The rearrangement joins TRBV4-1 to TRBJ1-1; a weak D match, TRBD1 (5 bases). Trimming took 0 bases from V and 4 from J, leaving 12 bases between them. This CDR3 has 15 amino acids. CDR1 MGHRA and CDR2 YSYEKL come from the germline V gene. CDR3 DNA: TGCGCCAGCAGCCAAGACGGGGGACGGAGCACTGAAGCTTTCTTT. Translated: CASSQDGGRSTEAFF.

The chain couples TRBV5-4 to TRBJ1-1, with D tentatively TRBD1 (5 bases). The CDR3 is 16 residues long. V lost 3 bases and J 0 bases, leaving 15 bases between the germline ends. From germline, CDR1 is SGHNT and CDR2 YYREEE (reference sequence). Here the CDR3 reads CASSSPSGVVNTEAFF. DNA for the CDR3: TGTGCCAGCAGCTCACCCTCGGGGGTTGTGAACACTGAAGCTTTCTTT.

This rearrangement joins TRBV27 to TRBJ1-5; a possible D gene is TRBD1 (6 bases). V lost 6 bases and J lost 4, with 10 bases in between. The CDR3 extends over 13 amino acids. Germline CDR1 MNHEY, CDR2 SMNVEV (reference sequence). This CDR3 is CASSRDRNQPQHF. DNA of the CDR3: TGTGCCAGCAGCCGAGACAGGAATCAGCCCCAGCATTTT.

The CDR3 sequence: CATSRDRVNTIYF. In nucleotides, the CDR3 is TGTGCCACCAGCAGGGACAGGGTAAACACCATATATTTT. V usage is TRBV15 and J usage is TRBJ1-3; 8 bases align to TRBD1. The J segment lost 6 bases and the V segment lost 3 bases, leaving 1 base of the junction unmatched. The CDR3 has 13 amino acids. Germline loops: CDR1 LNHNV, CDR2 YYDKDF (reference sequence).

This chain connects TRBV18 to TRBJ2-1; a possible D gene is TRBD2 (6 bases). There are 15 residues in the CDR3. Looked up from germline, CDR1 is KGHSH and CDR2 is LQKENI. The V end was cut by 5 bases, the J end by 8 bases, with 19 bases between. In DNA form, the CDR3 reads TGTGCCAGCTCATCGACTCCCGGGACTCTAGATGAGCAGTTCTTC. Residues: CASSSTPGTLDEQFF. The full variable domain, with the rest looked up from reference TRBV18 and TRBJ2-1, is NAGVMQNPRHLVRRRGQEARLRCSPMKGHSHVYWYRQLPEEGLKFMVYLQKENIIDESGMPKERFSAEFPKEGPSILRIQQVVRGDSAAYFCASSSTPGTLDEQFFGPGTRLTVL.

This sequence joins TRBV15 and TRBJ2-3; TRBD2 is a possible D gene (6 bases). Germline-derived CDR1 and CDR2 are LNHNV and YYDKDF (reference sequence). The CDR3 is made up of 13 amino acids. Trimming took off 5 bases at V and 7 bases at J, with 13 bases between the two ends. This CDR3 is CATSGSSAYTQYF. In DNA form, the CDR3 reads TGTGCCACCAGCGGATCTAGCGCTTATACGCAGTATTTT.

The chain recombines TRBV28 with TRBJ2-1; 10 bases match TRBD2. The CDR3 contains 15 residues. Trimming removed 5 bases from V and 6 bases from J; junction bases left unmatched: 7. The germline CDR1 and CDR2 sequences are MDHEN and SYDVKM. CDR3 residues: CASSPSGLASNEQFF. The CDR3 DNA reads TGTGCCAGCAGTCCGTCGGGACTAGCGAGCAATGAGCAGTTCTTC.

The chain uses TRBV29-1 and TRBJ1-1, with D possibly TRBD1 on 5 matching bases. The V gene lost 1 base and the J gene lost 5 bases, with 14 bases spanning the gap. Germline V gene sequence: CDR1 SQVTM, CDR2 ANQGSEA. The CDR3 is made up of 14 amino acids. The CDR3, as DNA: TGCAGCGTTGAAGCATTTGTCAGGGAAACTGAAGCTTTCTTT. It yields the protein CSVEAFVRETEAFF.

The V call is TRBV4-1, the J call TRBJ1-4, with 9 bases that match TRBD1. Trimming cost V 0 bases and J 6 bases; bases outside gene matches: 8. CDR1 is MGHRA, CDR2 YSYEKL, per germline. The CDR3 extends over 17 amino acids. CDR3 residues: CASSQDRQGGKDEKLFF. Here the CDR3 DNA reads TGCGCCAGCAGCCAAGACAGACAGGGGGGGAAAGATGAAAAACTGTTTTTT.

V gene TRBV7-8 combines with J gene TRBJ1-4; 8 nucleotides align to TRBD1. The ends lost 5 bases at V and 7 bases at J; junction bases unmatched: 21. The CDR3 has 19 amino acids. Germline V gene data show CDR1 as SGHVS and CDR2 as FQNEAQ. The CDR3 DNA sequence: TGTGCCAGCAGCGATGTGGGTTGGGCAGGGGGCAGTGTCAGTGAAAAACTGTTTTTT. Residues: CASSDVGWAGGSVSEKLFF.

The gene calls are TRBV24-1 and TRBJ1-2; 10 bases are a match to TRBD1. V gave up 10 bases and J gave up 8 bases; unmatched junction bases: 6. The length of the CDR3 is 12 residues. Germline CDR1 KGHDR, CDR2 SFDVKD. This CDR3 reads CATTMGQGGYTF. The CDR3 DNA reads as TGTGCCACGACGATGGGACAGGGGGGCTACACCTTC.

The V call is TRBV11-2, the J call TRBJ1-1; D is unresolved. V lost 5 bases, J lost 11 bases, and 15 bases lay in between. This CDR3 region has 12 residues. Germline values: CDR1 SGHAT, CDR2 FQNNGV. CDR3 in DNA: TGTGCCAGCAGCGCTAGCATGGGGTCGGCTTTCTTT. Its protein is CASSASMGSAFF. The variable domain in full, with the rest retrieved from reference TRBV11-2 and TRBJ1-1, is EAGVAQSPRYKIIEKRQSVAFWCNPISGHATLYWYQQILGQGPKLLIQFQNNGVVDDSQLPKDRFSAERLKGVDSTLKIQPAKLEDSAVYLCASSASMGSAFFGQGTRLTVV.

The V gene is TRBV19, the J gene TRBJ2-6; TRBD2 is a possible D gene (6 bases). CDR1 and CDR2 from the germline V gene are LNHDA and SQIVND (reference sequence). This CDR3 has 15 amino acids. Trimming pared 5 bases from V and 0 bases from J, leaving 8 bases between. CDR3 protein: CASSGGDSGANVLTF. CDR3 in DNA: TGTGCCAGTAGTGGAGGGGACTCTGGGGCCAACGTCCTGACTTTC.

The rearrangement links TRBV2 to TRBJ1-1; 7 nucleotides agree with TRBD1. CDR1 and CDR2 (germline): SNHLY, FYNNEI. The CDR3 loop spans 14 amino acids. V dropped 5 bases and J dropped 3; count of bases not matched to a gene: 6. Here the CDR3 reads CASSLRGRDTEAFF. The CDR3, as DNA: TGTGCCAGCAGTTTGAGGGGGCGGGACACTGAAGCTTTCTTT.

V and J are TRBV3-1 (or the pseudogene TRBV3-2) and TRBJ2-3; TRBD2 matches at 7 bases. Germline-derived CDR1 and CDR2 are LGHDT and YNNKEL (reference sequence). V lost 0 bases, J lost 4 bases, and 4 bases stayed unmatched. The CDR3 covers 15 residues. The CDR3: CASSQDTLAADTQYF. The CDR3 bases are TGTGCCAGCAGCCAAGATACCCTAGCGGCAGATACGCAGTATTTT.